The 13 T cell receptor beta chains below all came from one sample that was sequenced in a study of blood T cell repertoires in COVID-19. The assay was immunoSEQ multiplex PCR, and TCRdb's table has in-frame clones only and misses some. The data contain 150,000 to 200,000 clones, 88% of them singletons. Material for sequencing was PBMCs or T cells enriched from blood (not recorded which). The receptors here all came from a woman aged 18-29 years who had recovered from COVID-19.

The chain recombines TRBV4-3 with TRBJ2-1; 10 nucleotides line up with TRBD2. The CDR3 consists of 15 residues. The trim removed 1 base at V and 6 bases at J, leaving 3 bases unmatched. Germline assignment: CDR1 LGHNA and CDR2 YSLEER. CDR3 in DNA: TGCGCCAGCAGCCAAGCACTAGCGGGGACCAATGAGCAGTTCTTC. Amino acid sequence: CASSQALAGTNEQFF.

The chain uses TRBV27 and TRBJ2-7, with D possibly matching TRBD2 (5 bases). V was trimmed by 5 bases and J by 1 base, leaving 15 bases between them. The CDR3 covers 15 residues. CDR1 MNHEY and CDR2 SMNVEV come from the germline V gene (reference sequence). CDR3 bases: TGTGCCAGCAGTCTGCGCGGGCTGGCGTCCTACGAGCAGTACTTC. It is translated as CASSLRGLASYEQYF.

The CDR3 sequence: CASSPRQDSGREQYF. CDR3 nucleotides: TGTGCCAGCAGCCCGAGACAGGACTCGGGGCGCGAGCAGTACTTC. V usage is TRBV7-9 and J usage is TRBJ2-7, with D possibly matching TRBD1 (6 bases). CDR3 length equals 15 residues. In germline, CDR1 is SEHNR, CDR2 FQNEAQ (reference sequence). V was clipped by 5 bases and J by 6 bases, with 20 bases between them.

V and J are TRBV30 and TRBJ2-3; the match to TRBD1 covers 9 bases. The CDR3 runs to 14 residues. The germline V gene has CDR1 GTSNPN and CDR2 SVGIG (reference sequence). V shed 6 bases, J shed 3 bases, and the junction held 7 bases outside the gene matches. The CDR3 nucleotides read TGTGCCTGTCGTCCGGGACAGGGAACAGATACGCAGTATTTT. As protein: CACRPGQGTDTQYF.

The rearrangement links TRBV28 to TRBJ1-1, with 7 positions matching TRBD1. V was clipped by 5 bases and J by 0 bases; unmatched bases: 6. CDR3 length: 15 amino acids. The germline gives CDR1 MDHEN, CDR2 SYDVKM. The CDR3 DNA reads as TGTGCCAGCAGTCCCGAGGGGGCGGTGAACACTGAAGCTTTCTTT. Protein product: CASSPEGAVNTEAFF.

The chain carries TRBV5-1 and TRBJ2-5; 13 nucleotides match TRBD2. V dropped 5 bases and J dropped 13; count of bases not matched to a gene: 11. CDR1 is SGHRS, CDR2 YFSETQ, per germline. This CDR3 comprises 14 residues. The CDR3 is CASRRLAGGRARYF. The CDR3 nucleotides read TGCGCCAGCAGACGACTAGCGGGGGGCCGGGCAAGGTACTTC. The complete variable domain, with remaining parts taken from reference TRBV5-1 and TRBJ2-5, reads KAGVTQTPRYLIKTRGQQVTLSCSPISGHRSVSWYQQTPGQGLQFLFEYFSETQRNKGNFPGRFSGRQFSNSRSEMNVSTLELGDSALYLCASRRLAGGRARYFGPGTRLLVL.

In this sample, this clone turned up a few times. The chain has TRBV19 and TRBJ2-7; D might be TRBD2 (6 bases). Trimming pared 6 bases from V and 4 bases from J, leaving 10 bases between. Germline CDR1 and CDR2: LNHDA and SQIVND (reference sequence). This CDR3 spans 12 amino acids. The CDR3 sequence is CASSGSGYEQYF. The CDR3 DNA follows: TGTGCCAGTAGCGGGAGTGGTTACGAGCAGTACTTC.

This chain uses TRBV21-1 with TRBJ2-5; the DNA was not compared with TRBD1, the D call given in the table. TRBV21-1 represents a pseudogene. This CDR3 contains 10 residues. The CDR3 DNA reads as TGTGCCAGGGCATGGGAGACCCAGTACTTC. The encoded protein is CARAWETQYF.

This clone was counted a few times. The chain is built from TRBV6-5 and TRBJ2-7; a weak D match, TRBD1 (5 bases). Trimming removed 6 bases from V and 2 bases from J, with 8 bases in between. The CDR3 contains 12 residues. The germline CDR1 and CDR2 sequences are MNHEY and SVGAGI. This CDR3 reads CASRQGPYEQYF. In DNA, the CDR3 is TGTGCCAGCAGGCAGGGCCCCTACGAGCAGTACTTC.

V is TRBV2 and J is TRBJ2-2; TRBD2 aligns across 8 bases. CDR1 SNHLY and CDR2 FYNNEI come from the germline V gene. The CDR3 is 12 amino acids. J gave up 7 bases and V 11 bases, and 6 bases lay outside the gene matches. The CDR3: CASRGGYGELFF. As DNA, the CDR3 is TGTGCCTCCCGGGGGGGGTACGGGGAGCTGTTTTTT.

This sequence joins TRBV19 and TRBJ2-1; 8 nucleotides align to TRBD2. V gave up 8 bases and J gave up 6 bases; unmatched junction bases: 9. CDR1 LNHDA and CDR2 SQIVND come from the germline V gene (reference sequence). The CDR3 loop spans 14 amino acids. The CDR3 DNA reads TGTGCCAGTGAGTGGGCGGGAGGTAGCAATGAGCAGTTCTTC. Translated, it gives CASEWAGGSNEQFF.

The J gene is TRBJ1-1, the V gene TRBV19, with D possibly TRBD1 on 6 matching bases. V lost 7 bases to trimming and J lost 8 bases, with 20 bases between them. The CDR3 consists of 14 residues. Germline-derived CDR1 and CDR2 are LNHDA and SQIVND (reference sequence). This chain's CDR3 is CASTYAPDSNEAFF. CDR3 nucleotides: TGTGCCAGTACCTACGCTCCGGACAGCAACGAAGCTTTCTTT. The whole variable domain, remainder taken from reference TRBV19 and TRBJ1-1, is DGGITQSPKYLFRKEGQNVTLSCEQNLNHDAMYWYRQDPGQGLRLIYYSQIVNDFQKGDIAEGYSVSREKKESFPLTVTSAQKNPTAFYLCASTYAPDSNEAFFGQGTRLTVV.

The gene calls are TRBV5-1 and TRBJ2-1; 8 bases fit TRBD1. CDR3 length equals 15 residues. Per germline, CDR1 SGHRS and CDR2 YFSETQ. J gave up 7 bases and V 1 base, and 7 bases lay outside the gene matches. The CDR3 loop reads CASSLLDRELNEQFF. In DNA, the CDR3 is TGCGCCAGCAGCTTGTTGGACAGGGAGTTGAATGAGCAGTTCTTC.